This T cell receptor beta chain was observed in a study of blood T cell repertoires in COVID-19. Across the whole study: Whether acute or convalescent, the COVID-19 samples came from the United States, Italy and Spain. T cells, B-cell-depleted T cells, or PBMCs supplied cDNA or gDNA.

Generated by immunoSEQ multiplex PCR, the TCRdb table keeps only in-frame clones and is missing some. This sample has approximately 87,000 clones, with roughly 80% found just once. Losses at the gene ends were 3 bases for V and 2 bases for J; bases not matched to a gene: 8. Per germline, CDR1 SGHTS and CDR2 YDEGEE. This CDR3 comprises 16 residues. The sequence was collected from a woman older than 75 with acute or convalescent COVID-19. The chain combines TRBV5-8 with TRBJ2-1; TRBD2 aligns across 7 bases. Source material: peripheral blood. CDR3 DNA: TGTGCCAGCAGCTCGCTCGGGGGGAGAACCTACAATGAGCAGTTCTTC. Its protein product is CASSSLGGRTYNEQFF. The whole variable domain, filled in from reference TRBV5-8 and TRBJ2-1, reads EAGVTQSPTHLIKTRGQQATLRCSPISGHTSVYWYQQALGLGLQFLLWYDEGEERNRGNFPPRFSGRQFPNYSSELNVNALELEDSALYLCASSSLGGRTYNEQFFGPGTRLTVL.